These 8 T cell receptor beta chains were all obtained from the same sample, sequenced in a study of blood T cell repertoires in COVID-19. The method was immunoSEQ multiplex PCR; TCRdb's version includes in-frame clones alone and lacks a portion of them. This sample has fewer than 350,000 clones, with roughly 89% found just once. Specimen: peripheral blood. The receptors were gathered from a man aged 35-49 years with acute or convalescent COVID-19.

The rearrangement links TRBV30 to TRBJ1-5; a weak D match, TRBD1 (6 bases). The V gene's germline CDR1 is GTSNPN and CDR2 SVGIG (reference sequence). Trimming took 1 base from V and 4 from J, leaving 14 bases between them. The CDR3 covers 15 residues. CDR3 loop: CAWSAQGTLNQPQHF. In nucleotides, the CDR3 is TGTGCCTGGAGTGCCCAAGGGACATTGAATCAGCCCCAGCATTTT.

This rearrangement joins TRBV7-6 to TRBJ2-3; no clear D. The CDR3 runs 14 residues. Germline V gene lookup returns CDR1 SGHVS and CDR2 FNYEAQ. Trimming cost V 3 bases and J 0 bases, with 7 bases left between them. This chain's CDR3 is CASSLAESTDTQYF. The CDR3 nucleotides are TGTGCCAGCAGCTTGGCGGAAAGCACAGATACGCAGTATTTT.

This sequence joins TRBV9 and TRBJ1-2; the match to TRBD1 covers 9 bases. Per germline, CDR1 SGDLS and CDR2 YYNGEE. The CDR3 runs 16 residues. After removal of 2 bases from V and 0 bases from J, the junction contained 5 bases not matched to a gene. CDR3 sequence: CASSVSRTGANYGYTF. CDR3 bases: TGTGCCAGCAGCGTCTCGAGGACAGGGGCTAACTATGGCTACACCTTC.

The genes are TRBV6-4 and TRBJ1-2; D not certain. Germline CDR1 reads MRHNA; CDR2 reads SNTAGT. This CDR3 has 13 residues. Deletions cut 8 bases from V and 8 bases from J, with 18 bases between. CDR3 bases: TGTGCCAGCTCCCCTGAGCCGCTCGGGGGCTACACCTTC. Amino acid sequence: CASSPEPLGGYTF.

The chain has TRBV7-6 and TRBJ1-6; 8 bases fit TRBD1. The length of the CDR3 is 15 residues. Germline V lookup: CDR1 SGHVS, CDR2 FNYEAQ. J gave up 4 bases and V 2 bases, and 1 base lay outside the gene matches. The CDR3 region has the DNA TGTGCCAGCAGCTTACAGGGGGCTTATAATTCACCCCTCCACTTT. It translates to CASSLQGAYNSPLHF.

This clone is a singleton in its sample. This CDR3 is also generated by other DNA sequences in the sample. This chain connects TRBV6-5 to TRBJ1-3; perhaps TRBD1 as D (5 bases). The CDR3 consists of 15 residues. V dropped 6 bases and J dropped 0 bases, with 12 bases sitting between them. The V gene's germline CDR1 is MNHEY and CDR2 SVGAGI. In nucleotides, the CDR3 is TGTGCCAGCAGCCGAACAGGAGACTCTGGAAACACCATATATTTT. Residues: CASSRTGDSGNTIYF.

The genes are TRBV7-2 and TRBJ2-1; tentative D call: TRBD2 (7 bases). CDR1 and CDR2 from the germline V gene are SGHTA and FQGNSA. Between the trimmed V and J ends, which lost 5 bases and 4 bases, there was a span of 18 bases. This CDR3 region has 16 residues. CDR3 sequence (DNA): TGTGCCAGCAGCCCCGAGGGGGGGGCGATTTACAATGAGCAGTTCTTC. Its translation: CASSPEGGAIYNEQFF.

The chain couples TRBV11-2 to TRBJ2-1, with 8 bases matching TRBD2. This CDR3 contains 17 residues. In germline, CDR1 is SGHAT, CDR2 FQNNGV. V gave up 2 bases and J gave up 7 bases; unmatched junction bases: 13. CDR3 coding DNA: TGTGCCAGCAGCTTATGGGGCGGGGGGAAGCTTTGGAATGAGCAGTTCTTC. Encoded protein: CASSLWGGGKLWNEQFF.